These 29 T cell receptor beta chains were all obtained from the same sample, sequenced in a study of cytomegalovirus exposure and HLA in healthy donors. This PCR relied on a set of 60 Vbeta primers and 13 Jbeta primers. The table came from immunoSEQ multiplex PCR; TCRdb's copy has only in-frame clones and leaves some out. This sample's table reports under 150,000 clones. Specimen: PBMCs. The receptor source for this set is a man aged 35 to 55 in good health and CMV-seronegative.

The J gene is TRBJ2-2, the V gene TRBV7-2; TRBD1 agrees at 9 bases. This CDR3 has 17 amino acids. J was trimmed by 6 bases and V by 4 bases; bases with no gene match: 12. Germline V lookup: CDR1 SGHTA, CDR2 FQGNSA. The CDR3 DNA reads TGTGCCAGCAGCTCCTCTGACAGGGGGAGGACCGCCGGGGAGCTGTTTTTT. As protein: CASSSSDRGRTAGELFF.

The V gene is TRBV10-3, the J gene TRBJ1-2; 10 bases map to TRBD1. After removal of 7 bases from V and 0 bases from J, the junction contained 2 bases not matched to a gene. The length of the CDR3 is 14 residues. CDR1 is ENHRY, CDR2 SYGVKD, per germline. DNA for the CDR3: TGTGCCATCACTGGGACAGGGGCTAACTATGGCTACACCTTC. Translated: CAITGTGANYGYTF.

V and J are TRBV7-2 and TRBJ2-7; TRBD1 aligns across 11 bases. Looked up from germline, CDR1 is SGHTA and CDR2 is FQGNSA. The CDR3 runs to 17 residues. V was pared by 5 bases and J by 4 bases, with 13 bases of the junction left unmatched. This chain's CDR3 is CASSLPTGTGGYYEQYF. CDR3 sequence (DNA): TGTGCCAGCAGCCTTCCTACCGGGACAGGGGGTTATTACGAGCAGTACTTC.

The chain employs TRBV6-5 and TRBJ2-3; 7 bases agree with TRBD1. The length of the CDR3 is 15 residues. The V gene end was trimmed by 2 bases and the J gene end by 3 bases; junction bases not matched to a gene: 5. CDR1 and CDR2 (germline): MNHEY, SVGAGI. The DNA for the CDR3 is TGTGCCAGCAGTTACCATGACAGGGCGACAGATACGCAGTATTTT. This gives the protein CASSYHDRATDTQYF.

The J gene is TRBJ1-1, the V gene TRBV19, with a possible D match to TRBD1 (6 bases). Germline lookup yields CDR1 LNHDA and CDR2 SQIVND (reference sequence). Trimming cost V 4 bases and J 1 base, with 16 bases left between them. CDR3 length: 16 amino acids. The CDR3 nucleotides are TGTGCCAGTAGTACCCCCGGACAGAGTACGAACACTGAAGCTTTCTTT. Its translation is CASSTPGQSTNTEAFF.

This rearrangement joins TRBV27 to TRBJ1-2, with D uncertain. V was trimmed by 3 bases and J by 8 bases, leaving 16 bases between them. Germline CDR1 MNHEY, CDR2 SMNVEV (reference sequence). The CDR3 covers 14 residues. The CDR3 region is CASSFRTAPGGYTF. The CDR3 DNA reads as TGTGCCAGCAGTTTTAGGACGGCGCCGGGGGGCTACACCTTC.

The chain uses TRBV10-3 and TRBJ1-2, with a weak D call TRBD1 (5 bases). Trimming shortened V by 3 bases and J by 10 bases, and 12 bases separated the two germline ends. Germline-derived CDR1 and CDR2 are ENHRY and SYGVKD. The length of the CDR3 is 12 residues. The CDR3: CAISDRGEVYTF. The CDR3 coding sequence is TGTGCCATCAGTGATCGGGGGGAGGTCTACACCTTC.

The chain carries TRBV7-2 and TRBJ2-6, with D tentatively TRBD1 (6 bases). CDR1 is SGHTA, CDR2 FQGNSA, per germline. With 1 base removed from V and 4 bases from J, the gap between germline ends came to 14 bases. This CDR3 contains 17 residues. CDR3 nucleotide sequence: TGTGCCAGCAGCTTAGACAGGGTAGTGCGGGGGGCCAACGTCCTGACTTTC. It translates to CASSLDRVVRGANVLTF.

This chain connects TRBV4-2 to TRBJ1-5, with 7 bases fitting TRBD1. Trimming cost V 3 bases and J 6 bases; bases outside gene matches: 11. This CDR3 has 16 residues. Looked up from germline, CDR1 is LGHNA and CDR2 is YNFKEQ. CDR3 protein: CASSHPDRTSPQPQHF. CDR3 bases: TGTGCCAGCAGCCACCCGGACAGGACGTCTCCTCAGCCCCAGCATTTT.

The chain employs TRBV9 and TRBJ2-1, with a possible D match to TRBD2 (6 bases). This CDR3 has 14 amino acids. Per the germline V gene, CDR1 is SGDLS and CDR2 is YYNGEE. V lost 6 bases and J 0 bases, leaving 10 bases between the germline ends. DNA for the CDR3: TGTGCCAGCAACGCGGGGAGCTCCTACAATGAGCAGTTCTTC. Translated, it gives CASNAGSSYNEQFF.

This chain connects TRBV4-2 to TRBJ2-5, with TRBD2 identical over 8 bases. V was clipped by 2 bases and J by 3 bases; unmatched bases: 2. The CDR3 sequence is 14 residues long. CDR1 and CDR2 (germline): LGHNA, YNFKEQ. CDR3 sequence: CASSQPGLEETQYF. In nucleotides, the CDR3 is TGTGCCAGCAGCCAACCGGGACTAGAAGAGACCCAGTACTTC.

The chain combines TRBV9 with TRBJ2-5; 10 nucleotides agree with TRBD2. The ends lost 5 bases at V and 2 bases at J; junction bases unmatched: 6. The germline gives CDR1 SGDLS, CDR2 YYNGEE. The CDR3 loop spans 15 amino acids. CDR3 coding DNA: TGTGCCAGCAGTATTAGCGGGGGGAGGCAAGAGACCCAGTACTTC. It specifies CASSISGGRQETQYF.

For the CDR3, the DNA is TGTGCCAGCAGCCGTGGGACAGGGATCGTGGCTGAAGCTTTCTTT. The encoded protein is CASSRGTGIVAEAFF. V gene TRBV14 combines with J gene TRBJ1-1, with TRBD1 matching 9 bases. The V gene's germline CDR1 is SGHDN and CDR2 FVKESK. The V gene end was trimmed by 4 bases and the J gene end by 6 bases; junction bases not matched to a gene: 9. The CDR3 has 15 residues.

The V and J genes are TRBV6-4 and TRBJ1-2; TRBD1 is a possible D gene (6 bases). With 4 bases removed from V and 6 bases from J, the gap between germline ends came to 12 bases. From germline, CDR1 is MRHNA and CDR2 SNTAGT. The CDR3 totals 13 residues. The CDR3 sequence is CASSAQGLDGYTF. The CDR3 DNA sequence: TGTGCCAGCAGTGCTCAGGGGCTCGATGGCTACACCTTC.

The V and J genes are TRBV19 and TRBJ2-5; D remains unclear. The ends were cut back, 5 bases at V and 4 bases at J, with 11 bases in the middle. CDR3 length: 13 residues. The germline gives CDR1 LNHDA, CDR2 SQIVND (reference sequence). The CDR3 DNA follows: TGTGCCAGTAGTGACCGATGGGCAGAGACCCAGTACTTC. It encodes CASSDRWAETQYF.

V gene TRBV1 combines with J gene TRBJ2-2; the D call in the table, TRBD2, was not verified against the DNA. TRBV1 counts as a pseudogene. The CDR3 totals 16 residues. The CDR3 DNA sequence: TGCACCAGCAGCCAAGATGTAAGCGGGGAAACCGGGGAGCTGTTTTTT. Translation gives CTSSQDVSGETGELFF.

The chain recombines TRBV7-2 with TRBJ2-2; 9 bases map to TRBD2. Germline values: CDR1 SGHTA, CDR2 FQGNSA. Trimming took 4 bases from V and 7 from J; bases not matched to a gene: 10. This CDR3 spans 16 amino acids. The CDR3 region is CASSSGRGGAVGELFF. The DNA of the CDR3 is TGTGCCAGCAGCTCGGGGCGCGGGGGGGCTGTCGGGGAGCTGTTTTTT.

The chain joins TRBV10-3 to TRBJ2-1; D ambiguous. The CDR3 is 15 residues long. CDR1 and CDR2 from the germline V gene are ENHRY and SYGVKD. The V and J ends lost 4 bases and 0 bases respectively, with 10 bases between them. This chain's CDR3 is CAISAQLSSYNEQFF. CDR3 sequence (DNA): TGTGCCATCAGTGCACAGTTAAGCTCCTACAATGAGCAGTTCTTC.

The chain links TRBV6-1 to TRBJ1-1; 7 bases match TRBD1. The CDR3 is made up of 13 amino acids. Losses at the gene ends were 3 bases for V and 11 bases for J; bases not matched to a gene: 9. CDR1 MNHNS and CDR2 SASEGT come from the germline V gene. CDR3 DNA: TGTGCCAGCAGTGAGACAGGGATAAGATCGGCTTTCTTT. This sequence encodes CASSETGIRSAFF.

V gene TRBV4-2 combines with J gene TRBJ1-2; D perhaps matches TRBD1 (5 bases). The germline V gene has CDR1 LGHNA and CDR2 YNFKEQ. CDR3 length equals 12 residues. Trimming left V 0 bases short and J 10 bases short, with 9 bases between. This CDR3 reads CASSQDGQDYTF. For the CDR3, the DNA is TGTGCCAGCAGCCAAGATGGACAAGACTACACCTTC.

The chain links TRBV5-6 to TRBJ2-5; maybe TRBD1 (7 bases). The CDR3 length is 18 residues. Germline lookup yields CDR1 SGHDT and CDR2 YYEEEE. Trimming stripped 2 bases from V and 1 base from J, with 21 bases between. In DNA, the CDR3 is TGTGCCAGCAGCTTCTTCCAGGGGGGATGGACAGCCCAAGAGACCCAGTACTTC. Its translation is CASSFFQGGWTAQETQYF.

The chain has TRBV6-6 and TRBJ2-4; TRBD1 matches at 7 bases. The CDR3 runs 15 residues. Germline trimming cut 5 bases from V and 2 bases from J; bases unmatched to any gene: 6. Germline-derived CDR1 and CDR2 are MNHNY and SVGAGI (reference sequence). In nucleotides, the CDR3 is TGTGCCAGCAGTCCCCCGACAGGGACCAAAAACATTCAGTACTTC. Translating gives CASSPPTGTKNIQYF.

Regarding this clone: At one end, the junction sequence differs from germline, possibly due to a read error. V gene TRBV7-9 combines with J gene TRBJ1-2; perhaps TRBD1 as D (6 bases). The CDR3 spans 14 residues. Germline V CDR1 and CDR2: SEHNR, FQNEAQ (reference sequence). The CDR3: CASRLGGANYGYTF. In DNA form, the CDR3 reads TGTGCCAGCAGATTAGGGGGAGCTAACTATGGCTACACCTTC.

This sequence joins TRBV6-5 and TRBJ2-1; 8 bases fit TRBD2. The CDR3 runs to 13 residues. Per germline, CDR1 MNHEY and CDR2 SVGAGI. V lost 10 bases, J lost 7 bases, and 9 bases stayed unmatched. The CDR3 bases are TGTGCCACGTCGGGGGGGGCGTCAAATGAGCAGTTCTTC. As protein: CATSGGASNEQFF.

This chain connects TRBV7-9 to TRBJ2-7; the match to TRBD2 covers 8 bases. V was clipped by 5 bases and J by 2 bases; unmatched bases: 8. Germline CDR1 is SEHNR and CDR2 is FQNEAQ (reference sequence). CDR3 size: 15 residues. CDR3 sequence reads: CASSVSGLGTYEQYF. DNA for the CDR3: TGTGCCAGCAGCGTATCGGGACTAGGCACCTACGAGCAGTACTTC.

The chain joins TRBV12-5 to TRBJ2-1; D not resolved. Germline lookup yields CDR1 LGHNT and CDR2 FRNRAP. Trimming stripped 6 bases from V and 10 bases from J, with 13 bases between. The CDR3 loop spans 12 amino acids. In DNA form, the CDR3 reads TGTGCTAGTGGCCTCCCCCGCGCCGAGCAGTTCTTC. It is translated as CASGLPRAEQFF.

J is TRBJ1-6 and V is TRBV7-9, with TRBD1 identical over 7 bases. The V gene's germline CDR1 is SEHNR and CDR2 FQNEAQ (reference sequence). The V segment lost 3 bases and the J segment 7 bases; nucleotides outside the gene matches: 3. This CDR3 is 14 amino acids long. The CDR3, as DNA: TGTGCCAGCAGCTTCGGACAGGAGAATTCACCCCTCCACTTT. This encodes CASSFGQENSPLHF.

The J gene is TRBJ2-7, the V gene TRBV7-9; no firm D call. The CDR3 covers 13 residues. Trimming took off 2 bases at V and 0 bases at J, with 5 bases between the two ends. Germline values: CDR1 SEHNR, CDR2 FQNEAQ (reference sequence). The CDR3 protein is CASSLQASYEQYF. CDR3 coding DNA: TGTGCCAGCAGCTTACAGGCCTCCTACGAGCAGTACTTC.

CDR3 bases: TGTGCCAGCACTTCTGACGGGGGTTTCTATGGCTACACCTTC. It encodes CASTSDGGFYGYTF. The chain uses TRBV6-5 and TRBJ1-2, with D perhaps matching TRBD1 (5 bases). V gave up 7 bases and J gave up 4 bases, with 16 bases separating them. Germline V gene lookup returns CDR1 MNHEY and CDR2 SVGAGI. The CDR3 loop spans 14 amino acids.